The source of this T cell receptor beta chain is a study of T cells in Graves' hyperthyroidism and ophthalmopathy. This clonotype was counted only a few times. CDR3 length equals 14 residues. Germline V gene data show CDR1 as LGHDT and CDR2 as YNNKEL (reference sequence). V was cut by 4 bases and J by 0 bases, with 7 bases left in between. Patients aged 18 to 65 had newly diagnosed hyperthyroidism of under 2 months' duration. What was amplified from RNA transcripts were TCR beta CDR3 regions. TCR CDR3 regions were first amplified by RT-PCR with HTBI primers. TCRdb reanalysed the multiplex PCR reads using MiXCR and keeps one entry per CDR3 protein. The data contain about 350,000 distinct CDR3 sequences, approximately 14% of them singletons.

The sample comprised blood. The origin of this receptor is a woman aged 25 to 39 with Graves' hyperthyroidism. The rearrangement joins TRBV3-1 to TRBJ2-4; no clear D. The CDR3 spells CASSPHSAKNIQYF. The CDR3 DNA sequence: TGTGCCAGCAGCCCTCACTCAGCCAAAAACATTCAGTACTTC.